These T cell receptor beta chains were read from a single sample in a study of cytotoxic CD8 clonotypes in ibrutinib-treated CLL. TCRdb's table, derived via immunoSEQ multiplex PCR, lists solely in-frame clones and lacks some. This repertoire shows 200,000 to 250,000 clones, about 75% found once; its top ten account for 5.9%. Here the sequenced sample was PBMCs, taken after 12 months of ibrutinib treatment. These receptors were taken from a human donor with chronic lymphocytic leukemia. Each CDR3 is given with its conserved first and last residue. D genes are given only for firm matches. Part of the rows lack a size; the others show once, few, many or a class for expanded clones.

j_call	clone_size	cdr3_length	d_call	v_call	cdr3_aa	cdr3_nt
TRBJ2-1	few	16	TRBD2	TRBV5-1	CASRYSRTSGTNEQFF	TGCGCCAGCAGGTACTCTCGAACTAGCGGGACTAATGAGCAGTTCTTC
TRBJ2-7	.	16	.	TRBV5-5	CASTLGPQGTPYEQYF	TGTGCCAGCACCTTAGGCCCGCAGGGAACCCCCTACGAGCAGTACTTC
TRBJ1-5	once	16	TRBD1	TRBV30	CAWSRAGQGSNQPQHF	TGTGCCTGGAGTAGAGCCGGACAGGGGAGCAATCAGCCCCAGCATTTT
TRBJ2-5	few	15	.	TRBV6-1	CASSEKRRGQETQYF	TGTGCCAGCAGTGAAAAACGGCGGGGCCAAGAGACCCAGTACTTC
TRBJ2-5	few	13	TRBD1	TRBV29-1	CSGDRESSETQYF	TGCAGCGGGGACAGGGAAAGTAGCGAGACCCAGTACTTC
TRBJ2-7	.	18	.	TRBV25-1	CASSERGRGLQSSYEQYF	TGTGCCAGCAGTGAGAGGGGCCGGGGACTCCAAAGCTCCTACGAGCAGTACTTC
TRBJ2-7	few	12	TRBD1	TRBV29-1	CSVRGQTYEQYF	TGCAGCGTTCGGGGACAGACCTACGAGCAGTACTTC
TRBJ1-2	.	13	.	TRBV6-1	CASSEGTVYGYTF	TGTGCCAGCAGTGAAGGGACAGTCTATGGCTACACCTTC
TRBJ2-1	.	15	TRBD1	TRBV5-6	CASSLIGQAYNEQFF	TGTGCCAGCAGCTTGATCGGACAGGCCTACAATGAGCAGTTCTTC
TRBJ2-2	.	16	.	TRBV11-2	CAPGGPIEIPTGELFF	TGTGCCCCTGGGGGACCGATCGAAATACCGACCGGGGAGCTGTTTTTT
TRBJ1-2	few	14	.	TRBV27	CASSLLAGDRGYTF	TGTGCCAGCAGTTTATTAGCAGGGGACCGTGGCTACACCTTC
TRBJ2-7	.	12	.	TRBV6-6	CASSKQGSEQYF	TGTGCCAGCAGTAAACAGGGTAGCGAGCAGTACTTC
TRBJ1-5	.	14	.	TRBV4-1	CASSQESSNQPQHF	TGCGCCAGCAGCCAAGAGTCGAGCAATCAGCCCCAGCATTTT
TRBJ1-1	.	15	TRBD1	TRBV7-9	CASSLATGGWTEAFF	TGTGCCAGCAGCTTAGCGACAGGGGGCTGGACTGAAGCTTTCTTT
TRBJ1-3	.	15	TRBD1	TRBV7-3	CASSPGTGKGNTIYF	TGTGCCAGCAGCCCCGGGACAGGGAAGGGAAACACCATATATTTT
TRBJ2-7	few	13	TRBD2	TRBV7-2	CASSLGTSGRPYF	TGTGCCAGCAGCTTAGGGACTAGCGGGAGGCCGTACTTC
TRBJ1-2	.	14	.	TRBV29-1	CSVIGMAGIYGYTF	TGCAGCGTTATCGGGATGGCAGGGATCTATGGCTACACCTTC
TRBJ1-1	.	12	.	TRBV7-9	CASSLRGTEAFF	TGTGCCAGCAGCTTACGGGGCACTGAAGCTTTCTTT
TRBJ2-1	few	15	.	TRBV5-1	CASSPQDLSYNEQFF	TGCGCCAGCAGCCCGCAGGACCTCTCCTACAATGAGCAGTTCTTC
TRBJ2-5	.	14	TRBD1	TRBV11-1	CASSIPGGGETQYF	TGTGCCAGCAGCATACCAGGGGGCGGAGAGACCCAGTACTTC
TRBJ1-1	.	12	.	TRBV30	CAWNRGNTEAFF	TGTGCCTGGAATAGGGGAAACACTGAAGCTTTCTTT
TRBJ2-3	once	12	.	TRBV6-5	CASGAKTDTQYF	TGTGCCAGCGGTGCAAAAACAGATACGCAGTATTTT
TRBJ1-4	.	15	.	TRBV5-6	CASSVNRAQGEKLFF	TGTGCCAGCAGCGTCAACAGGGCCCAGGGGGAAAAACTGTTTTTT
TRBJ1-2	.	12	.	TRBV7-8	CASSLAAGGYTF	TGTGCCAGCAGCTTAGCGGCAGGTGGCTACACCTTC
TRBJ2-1	.	15	.	TRBV5-1	CASSLLGDTYNEQFF	TGCGCCAGCAGCTTGTTGGGAGATACCTACAATGAGCAGTTCTTC
TRBJ2-7	.	15	.	TRBV5-1	CASSLRFGTLYEQYF	TGCGCCAGCAGCTTGAGGTTCGGGACCCTCTACGAGCAGTACTTC
TRBJ2-1	.	15	.	TRBV14	CASSHFSFSYNEQFF	TGTGCCAGCAGCCATTTTAGTTTCTCCTACAATGAGCAGTTCTTC
TRBJ2-7	few	14	.	TRBV6-6	CASPLDHRDYEQYF	TGTGCCAGCCCATTGGATCATCGGGACTACGAGCAGTACTTC
TRBJ1-2	.	15	.	TRBV23-1	CASSRQGPRSYGYTF	TGCGCCAGCAGTCGCCAAGGGCCAAGGAGCTATGGCTACACCTTC
TRBJ2-7	.	17	TRBD2	TRBV9	CASSLPLAGSGPHEQYF	TGTGCCAGCAGCCTTCCTCTAGCGGGCTCAGGGCCCCACGAGCAGTACTTC
TRBJ1-6	.	15	.	TRBV7-2	CASSLVEGGSSPLHF	TGTGCCAGCAGCTTAGTTGAGGGTGGTAGTTCACCCCTCCACTTT
TRBJ2-3	.	13	.	TRBV5-5	CASSLVGTDTQYF	TGTGCCAGCAGCTTGGTAGGAACAGATACGCAGTATTTT
TRBJ1-2	once	15	.	TRBV6-5	CASRNPRDSGYGYTF	TGTGCCAGCAGGAATCCCCGGGACTCAGGCTATGGCTACACCTTC
TRBJ2-7	.	14	.	TRBV6-5	CASKRTYSGVEQYF	TGTGCCAGCAAACGCACTTACTCGGGAGTCGAGCAGTACTTC
TRBJ2-7	.	14	.	TRBV19	CASSGTQGGYEQYF	TGTGCCAGTAGCGGGACGCAGGGTGGGTACGAGCAGTACTTC
TRBJ1-2	.	13	.	TRBV30	CAWSVKGTPVHTF	TGTGCCTGGAGTGTAAAAGGTACGCCGGTTCACACCTTC
TRBJ2-5	.	15	.	TRBV4-2	CASSLEQGTLETQYF	TGTGCCAGCAGCCTTGAACAGGGAACCCTGGAGACCCAGTACTTC
TRBJ1-4	many	17	.	TRBV15	CATSSLTGGTSHEKLFF	TGTGCCACCAGCAGCCTCACGGGGGGGACCAGTCATGAAAAACTGTTTTTT
TRBJ1-2	.	16	TRBD1	TRBV6-5	CASSSVGFGQGHGYTF	TGTGCCAGCAGTTCCGTCGGGTTCGGACAGGGCCATGGCTACACCTTC
TRBJ2-1	.	14	.	TRBV5-1	CASSFDVIYNEQFF	TGCGCCAGCAGCTTTGATGTTATATACAATGAGCAGTTCTTC
TRBJ1-3	.	15	TRBD1	TRBV19	CASSMGTGTGNTIYF	TGTGCCAGTAGTATGGGGACAGGGACTGGAAACACCATATATTTT
TRBJ2-1	.	15	.	TRBV9	CASSESGLPDNEQFF	TGTGCCAGCAGCGAGTCGGGACTCCCCGACAATGAGCAGTTCTTC
TRBJ2-1	.	16	TRBD2	TRBV30	CAWSVRGLPWNNEQFF	TGTGCCTGGAGTGTAAGGGGACTACCTTGGAACAATGAGCAGTTCTTC
TRBJ1-5	few	13	.	TRBV5-1	CASSDQGGQPQHF	TGCGCCAGCAGCGACCAGGGAGGTCAGCCCCAGCATTTT
TRBJ1-4	.	20	.	TRBV5-5	CASSGSTDKFFGLGNEKLFF	TGTGCCAGCAGCGGATCGACAGACAAATTTTTTGGATTGGGGAATGAAAAACTGTTTTTT
TRBJ2-5	few	13	.	TRBV5-1	CASSLEGGETQYF	TGCGCCAGCAGCTTGGAGGGGGGTGAGACCCAGTACTTC
TRBJ2-3	.	15	TRBD2	TRBV5-1	CASSFQRGNTDTQYF	TGCGCCAGCAGCTTCCAGCGGGGCAACACAGATACGCAGTATTTT
TRBJ2-6	.	16	.	TRBV7-3	CASSLRQGSGANVLTF	TGTGCCAGCAGCCTTCGCCAGGGTTCTGGGGCCAACGTCCTGACTTTC
TRBJ2-7	few	14	.	TRBV6-5	CASSYRGESEGQYF	TGTGCCAGCAGTTACAGGGGAGAAAGCGAGGGGCAGTACTTC
TRBJ2-7	.	13	TRBD1	TRBV27	CASIPTGGYEQYF	TGTGCCAGCATCCCTACAGGGGGTTACGAGCAGTACTTC
TRBJ1-3	.	13	.	TRBV6-1	CASSEAYKYTIYF	TGTGCCAGCAGTGAAGCATATAAGTACACCATATATTTT
TRBJ1-5	few	13	.	TRBV5-8	CASNGDGNQPQHF	TGTGCCAGCAATGGGGACGGGAATCAGCCCCAGCATTTT
TRBJ1-6	few	16	TRBD1	TRBV6-5	CASSYSRTGSNSPLHF	TGTGCCAGCAGTTACTCGAGGACAGGGAGTAATTCACCCCTCCACTTT
TRBJ1-1	.	13	TRBD1	TRBV28	CASRRQGRSEAFF	TGTGCCAGCAGAAGACAGGGACGCTCTGAAGCTTTCTTT
TRBJ1-3	once	15	.	TRBV9	CASSVGRSQGNTIYF	TGTGCCAGCAGCGTGGGGAGGTCCCAGGGAAACACCATATATTTT